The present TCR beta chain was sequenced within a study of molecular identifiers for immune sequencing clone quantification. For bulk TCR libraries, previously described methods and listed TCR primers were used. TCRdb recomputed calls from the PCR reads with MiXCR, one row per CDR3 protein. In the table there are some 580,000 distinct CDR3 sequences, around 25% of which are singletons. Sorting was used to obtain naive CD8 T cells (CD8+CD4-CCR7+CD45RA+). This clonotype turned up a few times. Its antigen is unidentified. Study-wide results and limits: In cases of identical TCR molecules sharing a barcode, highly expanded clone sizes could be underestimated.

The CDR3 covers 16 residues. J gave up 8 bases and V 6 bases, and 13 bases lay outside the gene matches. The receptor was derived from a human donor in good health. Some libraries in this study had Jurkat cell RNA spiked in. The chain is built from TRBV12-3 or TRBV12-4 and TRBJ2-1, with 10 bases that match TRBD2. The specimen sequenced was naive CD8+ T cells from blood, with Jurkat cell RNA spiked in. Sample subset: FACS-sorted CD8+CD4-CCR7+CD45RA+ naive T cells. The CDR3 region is CASSRLAGAPPHEQFF. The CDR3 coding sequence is TGTGCCAGCAGCCGACTAGCGGGTGCCCCTCCCCATGAGCAGTTCTTC.